This T cell receptor beta chain is from a study of cytomegalovirus exposure and HLA in healthy donors. Both 60 Vbeta primers and 13 Jbeta primers went into the PCR. Using immunoSEQ multiplex PCR, the repertoire was profiled, and TCRdb retains in-frame clones only, with some absent. The sample includes 150,000 to 200,000 clones, over 65% of them seen just once. V was clipped by 6 bases and J by 2 bases, with 9 bases between them. CDR1 is MNHEY, CDR2 SMNVEV, per germline (reference sequence). The CDR3 totals 13 residues. In regard to this clone: The antigen remains unidentified.

Broader study findings: Follow-up analysis later connected one missense variant in DCLRE1C with trimming of TCR beta V- and J-genes.

The source material was PBMCs. The TCR sequence derives from a man in his 60s in good health and CMV-seronegative. This chain links TRBV27 with TRBJ2-3; D remains ambiguous. The CDR3 protein is CASSRSTTDTQYF. For the CDR3, the DNA is TGTGCCAGCAGCCGCTCTACCACAGATACGCAGTATTTT.